This T cell receptor (beta chain) was retrieved from a study of spatial heterogeneity in lung cancer. On the study more broadly: Detected sequences consistently included more beta-chain ones than alpha-chain ones. In raw reads, more than 9.5 appearances on average were recorded for each unique TCR and UMI combination.

By sample share, this clonotype is medium-sized. Its antigen is still unknown. Found in a library prepared for alpha chains, this beta chain is an off-target read, and its abundance has little meaning. One entry per CDR3 protein, called by TCRdb with MiXCR from the 5' RACE reads. The sample records fewer than 10,000 distinct CDR3 sequences, roughly 7.5% being singletons. Study-wide findings and caveats: The number of expanded tumor alpha and beta chains correlated with mutation number.

The time point here: sample taken at primary tumor resection. Donation came from approximately 69 patients with untreated early-stage non-small cell lung cancer. The CDR3 totals 12 residues. CDR1 and CDR2 (germline): SQVTM, ANQGSEA. Trimming shortened V by 4 bases and J by 3 bases, and 7 bases separated the two germline ends. The sample consisted of lung tumor tissue, taken at surgery. J is TRBJ2-4 and V is TRBV29-1; D is unclear. This clonotype was obtained from a female donor with early-stage non-small cell lung cancer. CDR3 protein: CSVGENKNIQYF. CDR3 DNA sequence: TGCAGCGTTGGCGAAAACAAAAACATTCAGTACTTC.